A single TCR beta chain is shown here with its context. Its antigen is not known. The data stem from a study of cytomegalovirus exposure and HLA in healthy donors. Across the whole study: From some 180 million T cells, an earlier analysis saw roughly 100 million unique TCR beta sequences.

Primers for the PCR totalled 60 Vbeta and 13 Jbeta. Sequencing used immunoSEQ multiplex PCR; TCRdb keeps in-frame clones, though not all of them. The sample holds 60,000 to 90,000 clones, around 83% seen once. Looked up from germline, CDR1 is SGHAT and CDR2 is FQNNGV. With V trimmed by 7 bases and J by 5 bases, 10 bases remained unmatched. The CDR3 is 14 residues long. General study results and limits: The study reported that TCR beta sequences accurately predicted HLA-A and HLA-B alleles in most subjects.

The TCR was taken from a man aged 65-85 years in good health and CMV-seropositive. The chain links TRBV11-2 to TRBJ2-5, with 7 bases that match TRBD2. The sample taken for sequencing was PBMCs. CDR3 in DNA: TGTGCCAGCAATTGGATGCGGGGGAAGGAGACCCAGTACTTC. It translates to CASNWMRGKETQYF.